The clone carrying this T cell receptor beta chain was seen at least ten times. What it recognizes is unknown. Time point denoted: sample taken at primary tumor resection. The data were obtained in a study of spatial heterogeneity in lung cancer. Study observations and caveats: It was found that expanded intratumoral alpha and beta TCR counts tracked tumor mutation counts.

CDR1 is SGHDT, CDR2 YYEEEE, per germline. The CDR3 totals 13 residues. Trimming took 5 bases from V and 4 from J, leaving 12 bases between them. A distinct unique molecular identifier was carried by each TCR cDNA molecule. MiXCR, run by TCRdb on the 5' RACE reads, gives a single entry per CDR3 protein. The sample lists more than 20,000 distinct CDR3 sequences, about 6% occurring once. This TCR derives from a male donor with early-stage non-small cell lung cancer. The chain employs TRBV5-6 and TRBJ1-2; tentative D call: TRBD1 (6 bases). The specimen was lung tumor tissue, collected at surgery. The CDR3 region is CASRLWGAYGYTF. CDR3 nucleotide sequence: TGTGCCAGCAGGCTGTGGGGGGCCTATGGCTACACCTTC.